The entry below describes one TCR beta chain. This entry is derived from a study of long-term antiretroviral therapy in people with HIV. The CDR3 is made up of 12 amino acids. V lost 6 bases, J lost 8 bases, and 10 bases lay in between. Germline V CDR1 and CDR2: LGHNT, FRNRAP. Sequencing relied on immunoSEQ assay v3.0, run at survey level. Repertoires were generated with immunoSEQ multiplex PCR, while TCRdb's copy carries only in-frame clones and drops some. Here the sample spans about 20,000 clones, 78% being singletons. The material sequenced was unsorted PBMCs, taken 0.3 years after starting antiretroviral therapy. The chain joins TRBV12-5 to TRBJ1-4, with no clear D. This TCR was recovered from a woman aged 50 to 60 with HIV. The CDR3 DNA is TGTGCTAGTGGCCCAGGTCGGGAAAAACTGTTTTTT. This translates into CASGPGREKLFF.